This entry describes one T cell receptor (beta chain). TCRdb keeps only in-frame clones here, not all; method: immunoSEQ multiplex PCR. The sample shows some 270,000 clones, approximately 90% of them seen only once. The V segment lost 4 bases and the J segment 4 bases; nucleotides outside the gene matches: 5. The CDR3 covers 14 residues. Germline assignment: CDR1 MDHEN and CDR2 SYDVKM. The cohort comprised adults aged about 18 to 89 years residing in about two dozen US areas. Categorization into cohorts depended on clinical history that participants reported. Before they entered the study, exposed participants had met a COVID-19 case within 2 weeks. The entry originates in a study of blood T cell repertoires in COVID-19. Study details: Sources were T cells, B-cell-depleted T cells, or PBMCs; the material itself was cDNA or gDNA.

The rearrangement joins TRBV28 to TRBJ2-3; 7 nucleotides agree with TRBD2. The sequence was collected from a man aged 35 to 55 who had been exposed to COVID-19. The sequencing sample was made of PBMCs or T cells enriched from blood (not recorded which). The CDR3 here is CASSWTRGADTQYF. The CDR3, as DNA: TGTGCCAGCAGTTGGACCCGGGGGGCAGATACGCAGTATTTT. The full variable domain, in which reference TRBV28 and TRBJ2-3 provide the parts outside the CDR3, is DVKVTQSSRYLVKRTGEKVFLECVQDMDHENMFWYRQDPGLGLRLIYFSYDVKMKEKGDIPEGYSVSREKKERFSLILESASTNQTSMYLCASSWTRGADTQYFGPGTRLTVL.